A single sample is the source of the 30 T cell receptor beta chains below, sequenced in a study of yellow fever vaccine responses in identical twins. One entry per CDR3 protein, called by TCRdb with MiXCR from the RT-PCR reads. The sample lists approximately 32,000 distinct CDR3 sequences, 60% occurring once. The sequences come from T cells from blood (PBMCs), unsorted or a sorted subset (not recorded which), collected before or after yellow fever vaccination (not recorded which). The origin of the receptors is a woman between 18 and 29 years old who received the yellow fever vaccine.

The rearrangement links TRBV11-1 to TRBJ1-5; no clear D. The CDR3 has 15 residues. The V gene's germline CDR1 is SGHAT and CDR2 FQDESV (reference sequence). The germline V and J ends were trimmed by 7 bases and 4 bases, with 17 bases remaining between them. CDR3 DNA sequence: TGTGCCAGCACCCCTGAGGATTCGAAGAATCAGCCCCAGCATTTT. Translating gives CASTPEDSKNQPQHF.

This chain joins TRBV5-4 and TRBJ1-2; 7 bases map to TRBD1. The CDR3 consists of 13 residues. Looked up from germline, CDR1 is SGHNT and CDR2 is YYREEE (reference sequence). The ends lost 2 bases at V and 4 bases at J; junction bases unmatched: 2. DNA of the CDR3: TGTGCCAGCAGCTTACAGGGGTCCTATGGCTACACCTTC. Protein: CASSLQGSYGYTF.

The J gene is TRBJ2-3, the V gene TRBV2; D perhaps matches TRBD1 (5 bases). The CDR3 consists of 14 residues. The V gene's germline CDR1 is SNHLY and CDR2 FYNNEI. Between the trimmed V and J ends, which lost 7 bases and 2 bases, there was a span of 13 bases. The DNA for the CDR3 is TGTGCCAGCATAAACAGGCCATCCACAGATACGCAGTATTTT. As protein: CASINRPSTDTQYF.

This clonotype was detected a few times. The chain combines TRBV24-1 with TRBJ2-1; no clear D gene. CDR3 length equals 11 residues. Germline V gene sequence: CDR1 KGHDR, CDR2 SFDVKD. Deletions cut 8 bases from V and 6 bases from J, with 7 bases between. The CDR3 loop is CATTKGNEQFF. For the CDR3, the DNA is TGTGCCACCACCAAGGGCAATGAGCAGTTCTTC.

This clonotype was counted a few times. V and J are TRBV20-1 and TRBJ2-1, with D unresolved. CDR3 length: 11 residues. Deletions cut 0 bases from V and 8 bases from J, with 5 bases between. Germline-derived CDR1 and CDR2 are DFQATT and SNEGSKA (reference sequence). The CDR3 DNA sequence: TGCAGTGCTAGAGACGTGTATGAGCAGTTCTTC. Encoded protein: CSARDVYEQFF.

The chain's CDR3 is CASRNSGHYEQYV. DNA of the CDR3: TGTGCCAGCAGAAATTCGGGACATTACGAGCAGTACGTC. V gene TRBV13 combines with J gene TRBJ2-7; tentative D call: TRBD1 (6 bases). The CDR3 contains 13 residues. Germline CDR1 reads PRHDT; CDR2 reads FYEKMQ (reference sequence). The ends were cut back, 6 bases at V and 4 bases at J, with 13 bases in the middle.

The chain joins TRBV12-3 or TRBV12-4 to TRBJ2-7; D is perhaps TRBD1 (6 bases). The ends were cut back, 6 bases at V and 0 bases at J, with 12 bases in the middle. CDR3 length equals 14 residues. The CDR3 DNA is TGTGCCAGCAGCCGGGACACGGGCTCCTACGAGCAGTACGTC. It codes for CASSRDTGSYEQYV.

The J gene is TRBJ1-5, the V gene TRBV2, with TRBD1 matching over 7 bases. In germline, CDR1 is SNHLY, CDR2 FYNNEI. This CDR3 contains 17 residues. V was pared by 4 bases and J by 0 bases, with 9 bases of the junction left unmatched. The DNA for the CDR3 is TGTGCCAGCAGTGCCCGAACAGGGGTTTATAGCAATCAGCCCCAGCATTTT. It specifies CASSARTGVYSNQPQHF.

The chain has TRBV11-1 and TRBJ2-5, with D unclear. The CDR3 has 15 residues. Looked up from germline, CDR1 is SGHAT and CDR2 is FQDESV (reference sequence). The ends were cut back, 0 bases at V and 2 bases at J, with 10 bases in the middle. CDR3 residues: CASSLAGGKQETQYF. CDR3 DNA sequence: TGTGCCAGCAGCTTAGCGGGCGGCAAACAAGAGACCCAGTACTTC.

This clonotype was detected only once. The genes are TRBV24-1 and TRBJ2-1; D is unclear. Trimming removed 3 bases from V and 9 bases from J, with 11 bases in between. The germline gives CDR1 KGHDR, CDR2 SFDVKD. The CDR3 totals 13 residues. For the CDR3, the DNA is TGTGCCACCAGTGATCCTCCCACAATTGAGCAGTTCTTC. Translated: CATSDPPTIEQFF.

The chain joins TRBV12-3 or TRBV12-4 to TRBJ1-2; the D gene is possibly TRBD1 (5 bases). This CDR3 contains 12 residues. Trimming left V 3 bases short and J 6 bases short, with 8 bases between. CDR3 bases: TGTGCCAGCAGTTTGGGGGGAAATGGCTACACCTTC. Protein sequence: CASSLGGNGYTF.

This clonotype occurred once. The chain uses TRBV2 and TRBJ2-5; D may be TRBD1 or TRBD2 (5 bases each). The ends were cut back, 5 bases at V and 1 base at J, with 17 bases in the middle. Germline loops: CDR1 SNHLY, CDR2 FYNNEI. The CDR3 runs 16 residues. The CDR3 sequence: CASSSPGPRSQETQYF. Written as DNA, the CDR3 is TGTGCCAGCAGTAGTCCGGGACCGCGATCCCAAGAGACCCAGTACTTC.

V and J are TRBV2 and TRBJ2-7, with a weak D call TRBD1 (6 bases). Deletions cut 4 bases from V and 4 bases from J, with 11 bases between. CDR1 and CDR2 (germline): SNHLY, FYNNEI. The CDR3 totals 13 residues. The CDR3 is CASSVGAGYEQYV. DNA for the CDR3: TGTGCCAGCAGTGTGGGGGCTGGGTACGAGCAGTACGTC.

The chain joins TRBV13 to TRBJ2-3; a weak D match, TRBD1 (5 bases). The CDR3 length is 15 residues. From germline, CDR1 is PRHDT and CDR2 FYEKMQ (reference sequence). V lost 5 bases and J 1 base, leaving 13 bases between the germline ends. CDR3 in DNA: TGTGCCAGCAGCGAAGGGTGGGGCGGCACAGATACGCAGTATTTT. Its translation is CASSEGWGGTDTQYF.

Here the CDR3 DNA reads TGTGCCAGCAGCCATCCCAGGACGGGCTCCTACAATGAGCAGTTCTTC. As protein: CASSHPRTGSYNEQFF. The rearrangement uses TRBV4-2 and TRBJ2-1, with D unclear. This CDR3 is 16 amino acids long. From germline, CDR1 is LGHNA and CDR2 YNFKEQ. With 3 bases removed from V and 0 bases from J, the gap between germline ends came to 12 bases.

The gene calls are TRBV4-1 and TRBJ1-1; D gene ambiguous. Germline CDR1 is MGHRA and CDR2 is YSYEKL. The CDR3 length is 13 residues. Trimming took off 2 bases at V and 1 base at J, with 5 bases between the two ends. Here the CDR3 reads CASSQTQNTEAFF. The CDR3 bases are TGCGCCAGCAGCCAAACACAGAACACTGAAGCTTTCTTT.

This chain links TRBV28 with TRBJ1-2, with D maybe TRBD1 (6 bases). Looked up from germline, CDR1 is MDHEN and CDR2 is SYDVKM. This CDR3 comprises 12 residues. V lost 2 bases and J 8 bases, leaving 9 bases between the germline ends. In DNA form, the CDR3 reads TGTGCCAGCAGTTTACTAGGGGGAGGCTACACCTTC. Translated: CASSLLGGGYTF.

The chain recombines TRBV18 with TRBJ2-7; D unresolved. This CDR3 is built from 17 residues. Germline CDR1 and CDR2: KGHSH and LQKENI. Trimming cost V 4 bases and J 5 bases, with 24 bases left between them. CDR3 bases: TGTGCCAGCTCACTCTCCCTTCTATCGTCGAGAAACAACGAGCAGTACTTC. Protein sequence: CASSLSLLSSRNNEQYF.

As to this clonotype: Likely a read error: the CDR3 ends without its conserved phenylalanine or tryptophan. The chain joins TRBV5-1 to TRBJ1-4; 7 bases line up with TRBD1. The CDR3 has 14 amino acids. CDR1 and CDR2 from the germline V gene are SGHRS and YFSETQ. Trimming removed 4 bases from V and 7 bases from J; junction bases left unmatched: 7. The CDR3 sequence: CASSRDRAGEKLFL. Written as DNA, the CDR3 is TGCGCCAGCAGCCGCGACAGGGCCGGTGAAAAACTGTTTCTT.

This clonotype was seen just once. This chain uses TRBV7-9 with TRBJ2-3; D is perhaps TRBD1 or TRBD2 (5 bases each). CDR3 length: 15 residues. Germline loops: CDR1 SEHNR, CDR2 FQNEAQ (reference sequence). Trimming cost V 5 bases and J 1 base, with 13 bases left between them. The CDR3 sequence: CASSASGPRTDTQYF. The CDR3 nucleotides read TGTGCCAGCAGCGCCTCGGGACCCCGCACAGATACGCAGTATTTT.

The chain employs TRBV19 and TRBJ2-5; weak D call: TRBD2 (6 bases). Germline V CDR1 and CDR2: LNHDA, SQIVND (reference sequence). Trimming took off 5 bases at V and 5 bases at J, with 12 bases between the two ends. This CDR3 has 13 amino acids. CDR3 nucleotides: TGTGCCAGTAGTGACACTGGGAGGGAGACCCAGTACTTC. The encoded protein is CASSDTGRETQYF. Together with reference TRBV19 and TRBJ2-5, the CDR3 gives the full variable domain: DGGITQSPKYLFRKEGQNVTLSCEQNLNHDAMYWYRQDPGQGLRLIYYSQIVNDFQKGDIAEGYSVSREKKESFPLTVTSAQKNPTAFYLCASSDTGRETQYFGPGTRLLVL.

This chain joins TRBV3-1 and TRBJ1-1; D may be TRBD1 (6 bases). CDR3 length equals 14 residues. In germline, CDR1 is LGHDT, CDR2 YNNKEL (reference sequence). V was shortened by 7 bases and J by 5 bases, with 17 bases between the two germline ends. CDR3 in amino acids: CASTLLEGGTEAFF. As DNA, the CDR3 is TGTGCCAGCACCCTATTAGAAGGGGGAACTGAAGCTTTCTTT.

This clonotype turned up a few times. This chain uses TRBV11-3 with TRBJ2-1; 10 bases fit TRBD2. The CDR3 totals 16 residues. J was trimmed by 10 bases and V by 2 bases; bases with no gene match: 11. Germline CDR1 reads SGHNT; CDR2 reads YENEEA. CDR3 loop: CASSLLPTGLAIEQFF. The CDR3 DNA sequence: TGTGCCAGCAGCTTATTACCGACGGGACTAGCGATAGAGCAGTTCTTC.

This chain joins TRBV6-2 or TRBV6-3 and TRBJ2-7; D not resolved. This CDR3 is 13 amino acids long. The germline V gene has CDR1 MNHEY and CDR2 SVGEGT. V was shortened by 0 bases and J by 4 bases, with 7 bases between the two germline ends. This CDR3 is CASSYSVGYEQYF. CDR3 nucleotides: TGTGCCAGCAGTTACTCGGTTGGATACGAGCAGTACTTC.

This clonotype was detected a few times. The CDR3 nucleotides read TGCGCCAGCAGTGAAGGGGTTCTGGTGCCCCAGCATTTT. It encodes CASSEGVLVPQHF. This chain links TRBV10-2 with TRBJ1-5, with D tentatively TRBD1 (5 bases). Per germline, CDR1 WSHSY and CDR2 SAAADI. The V and J ends lost 3 bases and 9 bases respectively, with 12 bases between them. The CDR3 consists of 13 residues.

This clonotype was found a few times. The V gene is TRBV6-5, the J gene TRBJ1-1; D is undetermined. The CDR3 covers 16 residues. Germline CDR1 reads MNHEY; CDR2 reads SVGAGI. Between the trimmed V and J ends, which lost 0 bases and 4 bases, there was a span of 15 bases. The CDR3 sequence is CASSYSSQESFTEAFF. CDR3 DNA sequence: TGTGCCAGCAGTTACTCTAGTCAAGAGTCTTTCACTGAAGCTTTCTTT.

The gene calls are TRBV6-1 and TRBJ1-2, with TRBD1 as a possible D gene (6 bases). The CDR3 length is 15 residues. Germline CDR1 MNHNS, CDR2 SASEGT. Trimming stripped 6 bases from V and 4 bases from J, with 18 bases between. The CDR3 DNA reads as TGTGCCAGCAGGTTGACAGGAACCCTGTCCTATGGCTACACCTTC. It codes for CASRLTGTLSYGYTF.

This chain joins TRBV27 and TRBJ2-3; weak D call: TRBD2 (6 bases). Trimming took off 8 bases at V and 4 bases at J, with 16 bases between the two ends. Per germline, CDR1 MNHEY and CDR2 SMNVEV (reference sequence). CDR3 length equals 14 residues. The CDR3 DNA is TGTGCCAGCCGGGTCCCTAGCGTTTCAGATACGCAGTATTTT. Its translation: CASRVPSVSDTQYF.

The chain has TRBV29-1 and TRBJ2-3, with unresolved D. The ends were cut back, 6 bases at V and 4 bases at J, with 5 bases in the middle. The CDR3 runs 10 residues. CDR1 is SQVTM and CDR2 is ANQGSEA in the germline V gene. The CDR3 is CSVRADTQYF. The DNA for the CDR3 is TGCAGCGTCCGAGCAGATACGCAGTATTTT.

The rearrangement links TRBV2 to TRBJ2-7; 7 bases match TRBD1. The germline V gene has CDR1 SNHLY and CDR2 FYNNEI. V shed 10 bases and J 3 bases; nucleotides not matched to a gene: 9. The CDR3 contains 13 residues. CDR3 protein: CATDRTHRYEQYF. In nucleotides, the CDR3 is TGTGCCACGGACAGGACACACCGCTACGAGCAGTACTTC.